This TCR beta chain was recorded in a study of CD8 T cells in Susac syndrome (dated by TCRdb to between 2017 and 2020). Concerning the study at large: Repertoire sequencing was used to test whether CD8+ T cell activation and differentiation in Susac syndrome was antigen driven. The study compared CD8+ T cell repertoire clonality among 11 to 12 healthy donors, around 14 Susac syndrome patients and roughly 15 multiple sclerosis patients. General conclusions and limits of the study: The TCR sequencing and HLA analysis was acknowledged to have included a relatively small number of individuals.

High-throughput TCR beta sequencing profiled peripheral blood CD8+ and CD4+ T cells from healthy donors, Susac syndrome patients and multiple sclerosis patients. Multiple sclerosis controls were treatment-naive patients with stable or active relapsing-remitting disease fulfilling revised McDonald criteria. Bulk CD8+ and CD4+ T cells were purified by magnetic negative isolation, while CD8+ TEMRA cells were enriched using FACS. Blood was drawn into EDTA tubes, processed within 24 hours, and PBMCs were isolated by density gradient centrifugation. PBMCs destined for TCR sequencing were cryopreserved in liquid nitrogen and later thawed in a 37 °C water bath. A purity of at least 90% was achieved for sorted or isolated CD4+, CD8+ and CD8+ TEMRA cells. With respect to this clonotype: The specificity of this receptor is unknown. The record has no base qualities; no much larger clone is one base away.

RNA was extracted using the RNeasy kit, and about 0.45 to 1 microgram was reverse transcribed with random hexamers. The immunoSEQ multiplex PCR assay, covering 54 Vbeta and 13 Jbeta segments, was used to amplify TCR beta CDR3 regions. To correct PCR amplification bias, a synthetic template baseline was used for both primer optimization and computational correction. Concerning the study's data processing: Reads were annotated to V, D and J genes per IMGT and analyzed with immunoSEQ Analyzer, keeping only productive sequences. To calculate clonality, Shannon entropy was normalized by log2 of the number of productive unique sequences and then subtracted from one. For each patient and control, public and private clones were evaluated among the 100 most prevalent clones. A clone was defined as Susac-specific if it was absent from the healthy and MS cohorts, from 1052 published viral clones and from other ImmuneACCESS disease sequences. TCRdb cleaned the public reads at Q25 with fastp, built clones with MiXCR and kept in-frame beta chains. Merged by CDR3 protein, the rows form single entries marked with the most common genes and DNA. The V and J calls and clone size come from TCRdb's table, not from the authors' own analysis. This sample has about 430,000 distinct CDR3 sequences in its table, and more than 80% of those were observed once. 0.09% to 0.15% of the sample goes to the ten largest clones.

The source of this sequence is a human donor with multiple sclerosis. Sequencing used CD8+ T cells from PBMCs.

The sequenced DNA: TGCAGCGTTGACGAGGGTTTGGGCGGCTACACCTTC. Its protein reads: CSVDEGLGGYTF. This receptor chain uses TRBV29-1 and TRBJ1-2; the D gene cannot be named for sure. V is clipped by 3 bases and J by 8 bases, and the sequence between their germline boundaries is 13 bases long. For CDR1 and CDR2, the germline V gene lists SQVTM and ANQGSEA. The CDR3 sequence holds 12 residues, the cysteine and phenylalanine included. The entry retains the CDR3 DNA only, 36 bases that are in frame from base 1. Extended through the reference TRBV29-1 and TRBJ1-2 proteins, this CDR3 yields the full variable domain: SAVISQKPSRDICQRGTSLTIQCQVDSQVTMMFWYRQQPGQSLTLIATANQGSEATYESGFVIDKFPISRPNLTFSTLTVSNMSPEDSSIYLCSVDEGLGGYTFGSGTRLTVV.